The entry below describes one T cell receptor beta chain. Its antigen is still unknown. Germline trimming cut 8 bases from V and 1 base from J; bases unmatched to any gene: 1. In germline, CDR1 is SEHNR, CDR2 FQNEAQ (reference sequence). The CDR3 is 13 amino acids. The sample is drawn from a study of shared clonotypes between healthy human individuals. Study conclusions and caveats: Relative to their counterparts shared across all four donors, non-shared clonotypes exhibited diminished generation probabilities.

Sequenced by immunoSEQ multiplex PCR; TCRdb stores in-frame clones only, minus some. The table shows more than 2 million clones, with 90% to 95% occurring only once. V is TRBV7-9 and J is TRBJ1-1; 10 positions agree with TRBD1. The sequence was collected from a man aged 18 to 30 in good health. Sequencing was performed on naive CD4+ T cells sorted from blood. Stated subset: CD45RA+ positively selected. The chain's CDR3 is CASGDRGNTEAFF. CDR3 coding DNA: TGTGCCAGCGGGGACAGGGGGAACACTGAAGCTTTCTTT.